A single sample is the source of the 28 T cell receptor beta chains below, sequenced in a study of T cells expressing NK-cell markers. TCRdb reprocessed the 5' RACE reads; each CDR3 protein has one entry and no DNA is given. The listing contains about 460,000 distinct CDR3 sequences. Material for sequencing was blood T cells: a sorted CD56 or NKG2C T cell subset, CD4+ or CD8+ T cells, or bulk PBMC T cells (not recorded which). These receptors originate from a woman in her forties or fifties in good health.

The chain combines TRBV29-1 with TRBJ1-5; TCRdb's D call, TRBD1, is unchecked because there is no DNA. Germline lookup yields CDR1 SQVTM and CDR2 ANQGSEA. The CDR3 is 14 amino acids. The CDR3 reads CSVGTGGAGQPQHF. The whole variable domain, remainder taken from reference TRBV29-1 and TRBJ1-5, is SAVISQKPSRDICQRGTSLTIQCQVDSQVTMMFWYRQQPGQSLTLIATANQGSEATYESGFVIDKFPISRPNLTFSTLTVSNMSPEDSSIYLCSVGTGGAGQPQHFGDGTRLSIL.

This chain links TRBV28 with TRBJ2-1; TCRdb reports TRBD1, a call that lacks DNA to check it against. Germline values: CDR1 MDHEN, CDR2 SYDVKM. The CDR3 sequence is 14 residues long. The CDR3 protein is CASRGAGRVFEQFF.

This rearrangement joins TRBV9 to TRBJ1-6. CDR1 is SGDLS, CDR2 YYNGEE, per germline. The CDR3 is 14 residues long. The CDR3 reads CASSVDSGPSPLHF.

The chain has TRBV6-6 and TRBJ2-5. The CDR3 runs 12 residues. The germline gives CDR1 MNHNY, CDR2 SVGAGI (reference sequence). This chain's CDR3 is CASKRPQETQYF.

The chain is built from TRBV11-2 and TRBJ2-4; with no DNA, the TCRdb D assignment of TRBD2 cannot be verified. Germline values: CDR1 SGHAT, CDR2 FQNNGV. This CDR3 region has 18 residues. The CDR3 is CASSPGTSGRLTKNIQYF.

The V and J genes are TRBV7-8 and TRBJ2-2; TCRdb gives TRBD2 as the D gene, but with no DNA this cannot be confirmed. This CDR3 is built from 18 residues. Looked up from germline, CDR1 is SGHVS and CDR2 is FQNEAQ. CDR3 in amino acids: CASSLGLARGGGTGELFF.

The V and J genes are TRBV10-2 and TRBJ1-5; TCRdb's D call, TRBD1, is unchecked because there is no DNA. This CDR3 is 15 amino acids long. Germline V gene data show CDR1 as WSHSY and CDR2 as SAAADI. The CDR3 protein is CASSELQGFNQPQHF.

The chain couples TRBV9 to TRBJ2-5; TCRdb calls TRBD2, which cannot be checked without DNA. Germline CDR1 SGDLS, CDR2 YYNGEE. This CDR3 has 13 amino acids. CDR3 sequence reads: CASSRRAEETQYF.

V and J are TRBV15 and TRBJ2-3; without DNA, the TCRdb call of TRBD1 cannot be checked. Germline V gene sequence: CDR1 LNHNV, CDR2 YYDKDF (reference sequence). CDR3 length: 17 residues. The CDR3 protein is CATSGFSGTVPTDTQYF.

This chain uses TRBV5-1 with TRBJ2-1; as DNA is missing, the TRBD2 call by TCRdb cannot be tested. Germline V gene sequence: CDR1 SGHRS, CDR2 YFSETQ. This CDR3 has 16 residues. The CDR3 spells CASSSLGTSVYNEQFF.

The chain recombines TRBV20-1 with TRBJ2-7; absent DNA, TCRdb's TRBD2 call cannot be checked. There are 13 residues in the CDR3. Germline assignment: CDR1 DFQATT and CDR2 SNEGSKA (reference sequence). Here the CDR3 reads CSARPGLVGEQYF.

The CDR3 region is CATQRGKDGELFF. V usage is TRBV15 and J usage is TRBJ2-2; TCRdb selects TRBD1, and the lack of DNA leaves this call unchecked. The CDR3 runs 13 residues. Germline V gene sequence: CDR1 LNHNV, CDR2 YYDKDF (reference sequence).

This chain uses TRBV18 with TRBJ2-2; TCRdb selects TRBD2, and the lack of DNA leaves this call unchecked. This CDR3 region has 16 residues. The V gene's germline CDR1 is KGHSH and CDR2 LQKENI. CDR3 sequence reads: CASATSGVTGTGELFF.

J is TRBJ2-3 and V is TRBV6-1. The germline CDR1 and CDR2 sequences are MNHNS and SASEGT. This CDR3 region has 15 residues. The CDR3 reads CATISSLGRTDTQYF.

The V and J genes are TRBV14 and TRBJ2-3; TCRdb reports TRBD2, a call that lacks DNA to check it against. CDR1 SGHDN and CDR2 FVKESK come from the germline V gene. The CDR3 covers 15 residues. CDR3 sequence reads: CASSQFRRSTDTQYF.

The chain carries TRBV12-3 or TRBV12-4 and TRBJ2-6; with no DNA, the TCRdb D assignment of TRBD1 cannot be verified. The CDR3 extends over 18 amino acids. CDR3 sequence: CASSLSPSSISGANVLTF.

The CDR3: CASSQTDRANEQFF. The V and J genes are TRBV11-2 and TRBJ2-1; TCRdb's D gene call, TRBD1, goes unchecked for lack of DNA. The CDR3 has 14 amino acids. Per germline, CDR1 SGHAT and CDR2 FQNNGV. Together with reference TRBV11-2 and TRBJ2-1, the CDR3 gives the full variable domain: EAGVAQSPRYKIIEKRQSVAFWCNPISGHATLYWYQQILGQGPKLLIQFQNNGVVDDSQLPKDRFSAERLKGVDSTLKIQPAKLEDSAVYLCASSQTDRANEQFFGPGTRLTVL.

The chain couples TRBV3-1 to TRBJ1-6. The germline CDR1 and CDR2 sequences are LGHDT and YNNKEL (reference sequence). The CDR3 totals 14 residues. The CDR3 spells CASSQVDDNSPLHF.

The chain uses TRBV7-9 and TRBJ2-2; the TCRdb D gene call, TRBD2, has no DNA to confirm it. From germline, CDR1 is SEHNR and CDR2 FQNEAQ (reference sequence). The CDR3 is 15 amino acids. CDR3 in amino acids: CASSRDSRRGGELFF.

The rearrangement uses TRBV15 and TRBJ2-1; TCRdb selects TRBD2, and the lack of DNA leaves this call unchecked. CDR3 length equals 20 residues. Germline V gene data show CDR1 as LNHNV and CDR2 as YYDKDF (reference sequence). This CDR3 is CATSPRRGLAGSSSYNEQFF.

This chain links TRBV27 with TRBJ2-1; TCRdb's D call of TRBD1 is untestable without DNA. CDR1 and CDR2 (germline): MNHEY, SMNVEV (reference sequence). CDR3 size: 15 residues. CDR3 sequence reads: CASSLRRQGGNEQFF.

V usage is TRBV6-5 and J usage is TRBJ1-1; the D gene TCRdb calls, TRBD1, cannot be checked with no DNA. This CDR3 has 16 residues. Germline values: CDR1 MNHEY, CDR2 SVGAGI. The CDR3 is CASSYSGAGGPTEAFF.

J is TRBJ1-3 and V is TRBV9; TCRdb selects TRBD1, and the lack of DNA leaves this call unchecked. Germline CDR1 and CDR2: SGDLS and YYNGEE. The length of the CDR3 is 15 residues. The chain's CDR3 is CASRPEQGRRNTIYF.

This sequence joins TRBV27 and TRBJ2-6; TCRdb indicates TRBD1, and absent DNA this call remains unverified. The CDR3 is 19 residues long. Per germline, CDR1 MNHEY and CDR2 SMNVEV (reference sequence). The CDR3 here is CASSPRTGFPSSGANVLTF.

The V call is TRBV4-2, the J call TRBJ2-2; TCRdb gives TRBD1 as the D gene, but with no DNA this cannot be confirmed. Per the germline V gene, CDR1 is LGHNA and CDR2 is YNFKEQ. The CDR3 is 15 amino acids. The CDR3 sequence: CASSQETQGGGELFF.

The chain uses TRBV24-1 and TRBJ2-2; TCRdb returns TRBD1, unconfirmable since there is no DNA. The germline gives CDR1 KGHDR, CDR2 SFDVKD. The CDR3 is 14 residues long. The chain's CDR3 is CATRKTGVTGELFF.

This CDR3 reads CASSLPGLAGVGDTQYF. V usage is TRBV5-6 and J usage is TRBJ2-3; TCRdb lists TRBD2, though no DNA is available to test this call. Germline V lookup: CDR1 SGHDT, CDR2 YYEEEE. The CDR3 extends over 17 amino acids.

This chain links TRBV2 with TRBJ1-1; TCRdb calls TRBD1, which cannot be checked without DNA. The CDR3 is 16 amino acids. Looked up from germline, CDR1 is SNHLY and CDR2 is FYNNEI. CDR3 protein: CASSSGTGAGNTEAFF.